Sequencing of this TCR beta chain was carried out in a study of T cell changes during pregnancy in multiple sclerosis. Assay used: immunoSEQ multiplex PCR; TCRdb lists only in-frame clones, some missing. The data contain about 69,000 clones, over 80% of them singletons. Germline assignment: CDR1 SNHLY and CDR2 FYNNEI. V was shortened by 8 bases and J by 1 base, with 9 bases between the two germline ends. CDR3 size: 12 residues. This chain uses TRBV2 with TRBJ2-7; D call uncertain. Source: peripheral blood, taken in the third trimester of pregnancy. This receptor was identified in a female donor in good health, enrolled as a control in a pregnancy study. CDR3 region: CASAEYSYEQYF. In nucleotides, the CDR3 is TGTGCCAGCGCCGAGTATTCCTACGAGCAGTACTTC.